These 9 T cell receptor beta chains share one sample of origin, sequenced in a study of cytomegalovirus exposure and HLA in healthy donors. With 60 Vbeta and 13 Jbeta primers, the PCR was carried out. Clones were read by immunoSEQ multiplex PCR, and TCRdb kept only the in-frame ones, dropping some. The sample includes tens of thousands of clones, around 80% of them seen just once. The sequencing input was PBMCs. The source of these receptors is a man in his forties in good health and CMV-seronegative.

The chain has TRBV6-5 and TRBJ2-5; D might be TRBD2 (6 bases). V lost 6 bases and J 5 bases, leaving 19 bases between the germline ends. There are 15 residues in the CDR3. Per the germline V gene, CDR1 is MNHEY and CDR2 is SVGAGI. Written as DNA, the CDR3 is TGTGCCAGCAGCCCTCCGGGAAGGGCGGGGGAGACCCAGTACTTC. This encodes CASSPPGRAGETQYF.

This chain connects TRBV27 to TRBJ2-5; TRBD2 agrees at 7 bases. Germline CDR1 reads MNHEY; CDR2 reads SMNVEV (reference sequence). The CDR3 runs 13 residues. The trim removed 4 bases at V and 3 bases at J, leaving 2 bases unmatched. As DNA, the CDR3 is TGTGCCAGCAGTTCCGGACTAGAAGAGACCCAGTACTTC. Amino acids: CASSSGLEETQYF.

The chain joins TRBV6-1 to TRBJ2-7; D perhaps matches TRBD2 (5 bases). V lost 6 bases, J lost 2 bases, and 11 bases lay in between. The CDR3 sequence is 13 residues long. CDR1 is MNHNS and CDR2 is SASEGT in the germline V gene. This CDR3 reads CASSTGIPYEQYF. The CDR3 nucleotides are TGTGCCAGCAGCACCGGGATTCCCTACGAGCAGTACTTC.

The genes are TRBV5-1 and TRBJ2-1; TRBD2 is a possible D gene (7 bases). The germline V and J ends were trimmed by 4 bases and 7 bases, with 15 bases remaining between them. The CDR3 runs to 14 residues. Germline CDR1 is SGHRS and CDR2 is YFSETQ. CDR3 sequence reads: CASSLGGPGNEQFF. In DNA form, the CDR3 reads TGCGCCAGCAGCCTGGGGGGGCCCGGGAATGAGCAGTTCTTC.

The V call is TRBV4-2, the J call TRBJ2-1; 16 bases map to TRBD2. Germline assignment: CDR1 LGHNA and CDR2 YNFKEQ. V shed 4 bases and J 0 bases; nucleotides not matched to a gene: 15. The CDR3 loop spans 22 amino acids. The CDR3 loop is CASSRGLAGGPGATSSYNEQFF. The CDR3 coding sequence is TGTGCCAGCAGCCGGGGACTAGCGGGAGGGCCGGGTGCTACTAGCTCCTACAATGAGCAGTTCTTC.

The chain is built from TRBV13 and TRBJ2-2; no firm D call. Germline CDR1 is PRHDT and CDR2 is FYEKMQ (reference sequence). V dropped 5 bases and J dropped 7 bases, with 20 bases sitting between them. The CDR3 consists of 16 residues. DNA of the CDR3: TGTGCCAGCAGCATTTTCAGGTCGTCGAACGGCGGGGAGCTGTTTTTT. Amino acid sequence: CASSIFRSSNGGELFF.

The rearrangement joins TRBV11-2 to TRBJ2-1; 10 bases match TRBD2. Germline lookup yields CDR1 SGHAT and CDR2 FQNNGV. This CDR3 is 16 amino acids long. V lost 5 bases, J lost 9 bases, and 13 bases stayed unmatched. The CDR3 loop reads CASSPTASGRWGEQFF. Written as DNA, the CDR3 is TGTGCCAGCAGCCCAACCGCTAGCGGGAGATGGGGTGAGCAGTTCTTC.

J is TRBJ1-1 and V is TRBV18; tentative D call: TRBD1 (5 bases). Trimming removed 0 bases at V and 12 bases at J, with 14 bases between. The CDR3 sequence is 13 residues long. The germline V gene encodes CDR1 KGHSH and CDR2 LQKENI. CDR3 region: CASSPPSSGGTFF. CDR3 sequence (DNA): TGTGCCAGCTCACCACCATCCAGCGGGGGAACTTTCTTT.

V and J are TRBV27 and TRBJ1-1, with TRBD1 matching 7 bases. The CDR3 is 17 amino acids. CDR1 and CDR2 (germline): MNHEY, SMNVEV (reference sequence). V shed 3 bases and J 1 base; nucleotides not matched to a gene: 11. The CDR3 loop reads CASSFYQGEGENTEAFF. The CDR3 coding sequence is TGTGCCAGCAGTTTCTACCAGGGGGAAGGAGAGAACACTGAAGCTTTCTTT.